The 21 T cell receptor beta chains below all came from one sample that was sequenced in a study of shared clonotypes between healthy human individuals. Sequencing was performed with immunoSEQ multiplex PCR; in TCRdb, only in-frame clones are kept and a portion is missing. The data contain about 2.1 million clones, 90% to 95% of them seen just once; the ten biggest clones take up 1.7%. Cells designated naive CD8 were CD45RO-negative and were positively selected for CCR7, with terminally differentiated effector memory CD45RA+ cells excluded. The specimen sequenced was naive CD8+ T cells from PBMCs. These receptors originate from a man aged 18 to 30 in good health. Some clones in this sample may be carry-over from other donors' samples.

The chain combines TRBV11-2 with TRBJ2-7; 11 nucleotides agree with TRBD1. In germline, CDR1 is SGHAT, CDR2 FQNNGV. V gave up 6 bases and J gave up 2 bases; unmatched junction bases: 3. There are 14 residues in the CDR3. The CDR3 sequence: CASRDRGPAYEQYF. In DNA form, the CDR3 reads TGTGCCAGCAGGGACAGGGGGCCAGCCTACGAGCAGTACTTC.

This clone appeared a single time. The chain uses TRBV28 and TRBJ1-3; a possible D gene is TRBD1 (5 bases). V was clipped by 2 bases and J by 0 bases, with 11 bases between them. Germline-derived CDR1 and CDR2 are MDHEN and SYDVKM. This CDR3 has 16 amino acids. CDR3 region: CASSLRGAASGNTIYF. In DNA, the CDR3 is TGTGCCAGCAGTTTACGAGGGGCGGCCTCTGGAAACACCATATATTTT.

The chain is built from TRBV28 and TRBJ2-7; possibly TRBD1 for D (6 bases). The V and J ends lost 6 bases and 2 bases respectively, with 14 bases between them. CDR3 length: 14 residues. The germline V gene encodes CDR1 MDHEN and CDR2 SYDVKM. CDR3: CASRGAGETYEQYF. DNA for the CDR3: TGTGCCAGCAGGGGGGCCGGGGAGACCTACGAGCAGTACTTC.

The chain couples TRBV27 to TRBJ2-3; the D call may be TRBD1 or TRBD2 (6 bases each). Germline V gives CDR1 MNHEY, CDR2 SMNVEV (reference sequence). Trimming pared 0 bases from V and 3 bases from J, leaving 10 bases between. The CDR3 extends over 15 amino acids. The CDR3 DNA reads TGTGCCAGCAGTTTATCGTGGGGGGCGACAGATACGCAGTATTTT. Its translation: CASSLSWGATDTQYF.

The CDR3 region has the DNA TGTGCCAGCCGGGACCAACAGGATTCACCCCTCCACTTT. Translation: CASRDQQDSPLHF. The V gene is TRBV25-1, the J gene TRBJ1-6; tentatively, D is TRBD1 (5 bases). The CDR3 totals 13 residues. Trimming cost V 8 bases and J 8 bases, with 13 bases left between them. Germline CDR1 MGHDK, CDR2 SYGVNS.

For the CDR3, the DNA is TGTGCCAGCAGTCTAAACTCACTCGACAGACCGAATAATGAAAAACTGTTTTTT. Translated: CASSLNSLDRPNNEKLFF. The chain combines TRBV28 with TRBJ1-4; a weak D match, TRBD1 (5 bases). V was shortened by 5 bases and J by 4 bases, with 23 bases between the two germline ends. This CDR3 contains 18 residues. Germline assignment: CDR1 MDHEN and CDR2 SYDVKM.

The CDR3 DNA follows: TGTGCCAGCAGCGTCCGGACTAGCGGATCCTACGAGCAGTACTTC. Translated, it gives CASSVRTSGSYEQYF. The gene calls are TRBV5-4 and TRBJ2-7, with TRBD2 identical over 10 bases. The CDR3 consists of 15 residues. The trim removed 4 bases at V and 1 base at J, leaving 5 bases unmatched. Germline V gene lookup returns CDR1 SGHNT and CDR2 YYREEE (reference sequence).

The genes are TRBV6-5 and TRBJ2-1; 7 bases are shared with TRBD2. The CDR3 is made up of 13 amino acids. Germline trimming cut 10 bases from V and 6 bases from J; bases unmatched to any gene: 9. Per the germline V gene, CDR1 is MNHEY and CDR2 is SVGAGI. CDR3 in DNA: TGTGCCACAAGGGGCGGGAGACGCAATGAGCAGTTCTTC. Its protein product is CATRGGRRNEQFF.

J is TRBJ2-7 and V is TRBV6-5; 8 bases are a match to TRBD1. With V trimmed by 6 bases and J by 2 bases, 6 bases remained unmatched. The length of the CDR3 is 14 residues. Germline-derived CDR1 and CDR2 are MNHEY and SVGAGI. The CDR3 DNA reads TGTGCCAGCAGCCTAGGACAGGGAACCTACGAGCAGTACTTC. Its protein is CASSLGQGTYEQYF.

CDR3 sequence (DNA): TGTGCCAGCAGCTTTACAGGGGGAAACACTGAAGCTTTCTTT. It is translated as CASSFTGGNTEAFF. This rearrangement joins TRBV11-2 to TRBJ1-1, with 8 bases identical to TRBD1. The J segment lost 2 bases and the V segment lost 3 bases, leaving 2 bases of the junction unmatched. The germline gives CDR1 SGHAT, CDR2 FQNNGV. The CDR3 has 14 amino acids.

The gene calls are TRBV5-4 and TRBJ2-3; D might be TRBD2 (6 bases). The V end was cut by 0 bases, the J end by 5 bases, with 13 bases between. CDR3 size: 15 residues. The germline gives CDR1 SGHNT, CDR2 YYREEE (reference sequence). The CDR3 sequence is CASSLVRGGGDTQYF. The CDR3 DNA follows: TGTGCCAGCAGCTTGGTGCGGGGCGGAGGAGATACGCAGTATTTT.

This clone was counted a single time. The rearrangement joins TRBV15 to TRBJ2-7; D is unresolved. Germline V lookup: CDR1 LNHNV, CDR2 YYDKDF (reference sequence). The CDR3 spans 14 residues. The germline V and J ends were trimmed by 5 bases and 2 bases, with 13 bases remaining between them. The CDR3 loop is CATSQSVPAYEQYF. CDR3 nucleotides: TGTGCCACCAGCCAGAGTGTGCCAGCCTACGAGCAGTACTTC.

The CDR3 DNA is TGTGCCAGTAGTATTCGCGGGATCGATGGCTACACCTTC. Translating it yields CASSIRGIDGYTF. The chain recombines TRBV19 with TRBJ1-2, with no clear D. The germline gives CDR1 LNHDA, CDR2 SQIVND (reference sequence). With 3 bases removed from V and 6 bases from J, the gap between germline ends came to 11 bases. CDR3 length: 13 residues.

This chain uses TRBV27 with TRBJ1-2, with 11 bases identical to TRBD1. The CDR3 is 14 amino acids. Germline V gene sequence: CDR1 MNHEY, CDR2 SMNVEV (reference sequence). V lost 7 bases, J lost 7 bases, and 8 bases stayed unmatched. CDR3 region: CASNQRGTGGGYTF. CDR3 DNA: TGTGCCAGCAACCAAAGGGGGACAGGGGGTGGCTACACCTTC.

This sequence joins TRBV27 and TRBJ2-1; 9 nucleotides match TRBD2. Germline V gene data show CDR1 as MNHEY and CDR2 as SMNVEV (reference sequence). The length of the CDR3 is 17 residues. The V and J ends lost 8 bases and 3 bases, in that order; junction bases with no gene match: 14. The DNA of the CDR3 is TGTGCCAGCTCTTGGGTAGCGGGAGAGGTCAGCTACAATGAGCAGTTCTTC. Its translation is CASSWVAGEVSYNEQFF.

CDR3 DNA: TGTGCCAGTAGTCCTCCCTTATGGATGAACACTGAAGCTTTCTTT. This codes for CASSPPLWMNTEAFF. The chain is built from TRBV19 and TRBJ1-1; no definite D call. The germline V gene has CDR1 LNHDA and CDR2 SQIVND (reference sequence). The CDR3 loop spans 15 amino acids. V shed 5 bases and J shed 0 bases, with 13 bases lying between them.

V gene TRBV19 combines with J gene TRBJ1-1, with D hard to call. CDR3 size: 13 residues. V shed 8 bases and J shed 3 bases, with 13 bases lying between them. Germline V gives CDR1 LNHDA, CDR2 SQIVND (reference sequence). The CDR3 DNA reads TGTGCCAGTGGGCCTTTGTGGGACACTGAAGCTTTCTTT. Protein sequence: CASGPLWDTEAFF.

This clone is a singleton in its sample. The V gene is TRBV27, the J gene TRBJ2-3; no firm D call. The CDR3 is 16 amino acids. Germline loops: CDR1 MNHEY, CDR2 SMNVEV (reference sequence). V was trimmed by 2 bases and J by 4 bases, leaving 16 bases between them. The CDR3 DNA reads TGTGCCAGCAGTTTAATATTGGCCCAAGGAGCAGATACGCAGTATTTT. Its protein is CASSLILAQGADTQYF.

On this clone: Different DNA sequences within this sample yield the same CDR3. The rearrangement joins TRBV6-6 to TRBJ2-7; D ambiguous. Trimming took 2 bases from V and 2 from J, leaving 4 bases between them. This CDR3 is 12 amino acids long. Germline V lookup: CDR1 MNHNY, CDR2 SVGAGI (reference sequence). Here the CDR3 DNA reads TGTGCCAGCAGTTACAGTGCCTACGAGCAGTACTTC. The encoded protein is CASSYSAYEQYF.

J is TRBJ1-2 and V is TRBV28; tentatively, D is TRBD1 (6 bases). The CDR3 is made up of 16 amino acids. From germline, CDR1 is MDHEN and CDR2 SYDVKM. Trimming took off 3 bases at V and 0 bases at J, with 14 bases between the two ends. The CDR3 DNA is TGTGCCAGCAGTTTTTCAGAGACAGGCGCTAACTATGGCTACACCTTC. This sequence encodes CASSFSETGANYGYTF.

About this clone itself: The same CDR3 can be traced to other DNA sequences in this sample. The chain carries TRBV9 and TRBJ2-7; the D gene is possibly TRBD1 (6 bases). Germline V gives CDR1 SGDLS, CDR2 YYNGEE. The length of the CDR3 is 13 residues. V lost 7 bases and J 0 bases, leaving 11 bases between the germline ends. The CDR3 loop is CASSNRDSYEQYF. The CDR3, as DNA: TGTGCCAGCTCAAACAGGGACTCCTACGAGCAGTACTTC.